Listed below are T cell receptor beta chains from one sample, sequenced in a study of blood T cell repertoires in COVID-19. Produced via immunoSEQ multiplex PCR; TCRdb's table is partial and in-frame only. The sample carries tens of thousands of clones, 70% to 90% recorded once. The sample taken for sequencing was peripheral blood. The receptors shown here come from a human donor in a cohort sampled during active COVID-19. The donor label of this sample is uncertain. CDR3s include the opening cysteine and the closing phenylalanine or tryptophan. A D gene is named only where the DNA matches it firmly. Part of the rows lack a size; the others show once, few, many or a class for expanded clones.

CDR3: CASSMKLAGASNTGELFF
DNA: TGTGCCAGTAGTATGAAACTAGCGGGGGCATCGAACACCGGGGAGCTGTTTTTT
V: TRBV19
J: TRBJ2-2
size: few
D: TRBD2

CDR3: CASSSGQGSSGNSPLHF
DNA: TGTGCCAGCAGTTCCGGACAGGGCAGTTCAGGGAATTCACCCCTCCACTTT
V: TRBV27
J: TRBJ1-6
size: NA
D: TRBD1

CDR3: CATSDSLLSEQFF
DNA: TGTGCCACCAGTGATTCTCTTCTAAGTGAGCAGTTCTTC
V: TRBV24-1
J: TRBJ2-1
size: NA
D: NA

CDR3: CASRWQGGTDTQYF
DNA: TGTGCCAGTAGATGGCAGGGGGGCACAGATACGCAGTATTTT
V: TRBV19
J: TRBJ2-3
size: NA
D: TRBD1

CDR3: CASSIRTGGPYEQYF
DNA: TGTGCCAGCAGCATACGGACAGGGGGACCCTACGAGCAGTACTTC
V: TRBV7-2
J: TRBJ2-7
size: NA
D: TRBD1

CDR3: CASSQGLGGKEKLFF
DNA: TGTGCCAGCAGCCAAGGGTTAGGAGGAAAGGAAAAACTGTTTTTT
V: TRBV4-2
J: TRBJ1-4
size: NA
D: NA

CDR3: CASAGPLRTGSYNEQFF
DNA: TGTGCCAGCGCCGGACCGCTCAGGACAGGTTCCTACAATGAGCAGTTCTTC
V: TRBV9
J: TRBJ2-1
size: NA
D: TRBD1

CDR3: CATHRGKGTEAFF
DNA: TGTGCCACCCACCGCGGGAAGGGGACTGAAGCTTTCTTT
V: TRBV6-5
J: TRBJ1-1
size: NA
D: NA

CDR3: CASSPGDRYTGELFF
DNA: TGTGCCAGCAGCCCCGGGGACAGATACACCGGGGAGCTGTTTTTT
V: TRBV27
J: TRBJ2-2
size: once
D: TRBD1

CDR3: CASSLASGAHNEQFF
DNA: TGCGCCAGCAGCTTGGCGAGCGGGGCCCACAATGAGCAGTTCTTC
V: TRBV5-1
J: TRBJ2-1
size: NA
D: TRBD2

CDR3: CASSPPVPGTASGNTIYF
DNA: TGTGCCAGCTCACCACCAGTGCCCGGGACTGCATCTGGAAACACCATATATTTT
V: TRBV18
J: TRBJ1-3
size: NA
D: NA

CDR3: CASSESGDTQYF
DNA: TGTGCCAGCAGTGAAAGCGGTGATACGCAGTATTTT
V: TRBV2
J: TRBJ2-3
size: NA
D: NA

CDR3: CASSVEGAGETQYF
DNA: TGTGCCAGCAGCGTCGAGGGGGCGGGGGAGACCCAGTACTTC
V: TRBV9
J: TRBJ2-5
size: NA
D: NA

CDR3: CASSPRETSGGYNEQFF
DNA: TGTGCCAGCAGCCCCCGGGAGACTAGCGGGGGCTACAATGAGCAGTTCTTC
V: TRBV7-3
J: TRBJ2-1
size: once
D: TRBD2

CDR3: CASSGRVGGYNEQFF
DNA: TGCGCCAGCAGCGGAAGGGTCGGAGGCTACAATGAGCAGTTCTTC
V: TRBV5-1
J: TRBJ2-1
size: NA
D: NA

CDR3: CATRGDRGTGELFF
DNA: TGTGCCACTAGGGGGGACAGGGGCACCGGGGAGCTGTTTTTT
V: TRBV2
J: TRBJ2-2
size: once
D: TRBD1

CDR3: CASSRDSTYGYTF
DNA: TGTGCCAGCAGCAGGGACAGCACCTATGGCTACACCTTC
V: TRBV2
J: TRBJ1-2
size: NA
D: TRBD1

CDR3: CASSPPVPQGEQYF
DNA: TGTGCCAGCTCACCACCGGTACCCCAGGGCGAGCAGTACTTC
V: TRBV18
J: TRBJ2-7
size: NA
D: NA

CDR3: CASSPGLANEQYF
DNA: TGTGCCAGCTCACCGGGTCTAGCGAACGAGCAGTACTTC
V: TRBV18
J: TRBJ2-7
size: once
D: NA

CDR3: CASASAVQETQYF
DNA: TGTGCCAGCGCATCCGCAGTCCAAGAGACCCAGTACTTC
V: TRBV2
J: TRBJ2-5
size: NA
D: NA

CDR3: CASSVGGRRDTQYF
DNA: TGTGCCAGCAGCGTAGGGGGTAGGAGGGATACGCAGTATTTT
V: TRBV9
J: TRBJ2-3
size: NA
D: NA

CDR3: CASRDRENSPLHF
DNA: TGTGCCAGCAGGGACAGGGAGAATTCACCCCTCCACTTT
V: TRBV25-1
J: TRBJ1-6
size: NA
D: TRBD1

CDR3: CASSLRSYNEQFF
DNA: TGTGCCAGCTCCCTCCGCTCCTACAATGAGCAGTTCTTC
V: TRBV7-2
J: TRBJ2-1
size: NA
D: NA

CDR3: CASRVTSSSYNEQFF
DNA: TGTGCCAGTAGGGTGACATCGAGCTCCTACAATGAGCAGTTCTTC
V: TRBV19
J: TRBJ2-1
size: few
D: NA

CDR3: CASSLAPDRGNYTF
DNA: TGCGCCAGCAGCTTGGCTCCGGACAGGGGGAACTACACCTTC
V: TRBV5-1
J: TRBJ1-2
size: NA
D: TRBD1

CDR3: CATQEGGGETQYF
DNA: TGTGCCACCCAAGAGGGAGGTGGGGAGACCCAGTACTTC
V: TRBV2
J: TRBJ2-5
size: NA
D: NA

CDR3: CASRQRGGDTDTQYF
DNA: TGCGCCAGCAGGCAGCGGGGGGGAGACACAGATACGCAGTATTTT
V: TRBV5-1
J: TRBJ2-3
size: NA
D: TRBD2

CDR3: CAISADRGAFF
DNA: TGTGCCATCAGCGCGGACAGGGGAGCTTTCTTT
V: TRBV10-3
J: TRBJ1-1
size: NA
D: TRBD1

CDR3: CASSRSGQGIYEQYF
DNA: TGCGCCAGCAGCCGGTCGGGACAGGGGATCTACGAGCAGTACTTC
V: TRBV4-1
J: TRBJ2-7
size: NA
D: TRBD1

CDR3: CAIGRPAGDTQYF
DNA: TGTGCCATCGGTAGACCCGCGGGAGATACGCAGTATTTT
V: TRBV10-3
J: TRBJ2-3
size: NA
D: NA

CDR3: CSASGTSGDRSSYEQYF
DNA: TGCAGTGCTAGTGGGACTAGCGGGGATAGGAGCTCCTACGAGCAGTACTTC
V: TRBV20-1
J: TRBJ2-7
size: NA
D: TRBD2

CDR3: CASSVSRGTGTYNEQFF
DNA: TGTGCCAGCAGCGTAAGTCGGGGGACAGGGACTTACAATGAGCAGTTCTTC
V: TRBV9
J: TRBJ2-1
size: NA
D: TRBD1

CDR3: CASSLTRVSYNEQFF
DNA: TGTGCCAGCAGCTTAACCAGGGTTTCCTACAATGAGCAGTTCTTC
V: TRBV11-3
J: TRBJ2-1
size: NA
D: NA

CDR3: CASSHLTGIQETQYF
DNA: TGTGCCAGCAGCCATCTCACGGGGATACAAGAGACCCAGTACTTC
V: TRBV14
J: TRBJ2-5
size: once
D: NA

CDR3: CASTDRLGQGGYGYTF
DNA: TGTGCCAGTACGGACCGCCTAGGACAGGGAGGATATGGCTACACCTTC
V: TRBV19
J: TRBJ1-2
size: NA
D: TRBD1

CDR3: CASRSGGAYNEQFF
DNA: TGTGCCAGCAGATCGGGGGGGGCTTACAATGAGCAGTTCTTC
V: TRBV6-5
J: TRBJ2-1
size: NA
D: TRBD2

CDR3: CASSLGQGSYGYTF
DNA: TGCGCCAGCAGCCTTGGACAGGGGTCCTATGGCTACACCTTC
V: TRBV4-1
J: TRBJ1-2
size: NA
D: TRBD1

CDR3: CASSSGATGSGNTIYF
DNA: TGCGCCAGCAGCTCCGGAGCAACCGGCTCTGGAAACACCATATATTTT
V: TRBV5-1
J: TRBJ1-3
size: NA
D: NA

CDR3: CASSLTGSTDTQYF
DNA: TGTGCCAGCAGCTTAACGGGAAGCACAGATACGCAGTATTTT
V: TRBV7-9
J: TRBJ2-3
size: NA
D: NA

CDR3: CASSQGDPGLAGLETQYF
DNA: TGTGCCAGCAGCCAAGGGGACCCGGGACTAGCGGGGCTGGAGACCCAGTACTTC
V: TRBV3-1/TRBV3-2
J: TRBJ2-5
size: NA
D: TRBD2

CDR3: CAIRASGGSIDEQFF
DNA: TGTGCCATCAGGGCTAGCGGGGGATCTATCGATGAGCAGTTCTTC
V: TRBV10-3
J: TRBJ2-1
size: NA
D: TRBD2

CDR3: CASSSRAAGPYEQYF
DNA: TGTGCCAGCAGCTCGCGGGCTGCTGGCCCCTACGAGCAGTACTTC
V: TRBV7-2
J: TRBJ2-7
size: NA
D: NA

CDR3: CAWGTSSYEQYF
DNA: TGTGCCTGGGGGACTAGCTCCTACGAGCAGTACTTC
V: TRBV30
J: TRBJ2-7
size: NA
D: TRBD2

CDR3: CAISEGRDRDGYTF
DNA: TGTGCCATCAGTGAGGGTCGGGACAGGGACGGCTACACCTTC
V: TRBV10-3
J: TRBJ1-2
size: NA
D: TRBD1

CDR3: CASSLSGGSEAFF
DNA: TGTGCCAGCAGTTTGAGCGGGGGCAGTGAAGCTTTCTTT
V: TRBV12-3/TRBV12-4
J: TRBJ1-1
size: once
D: NA

CDR3: CASLRILGQVDSYNEQFF
DNA: TGTGCCAGCCTTCGGATTTTGGGACAGGTGGACTCCTACAATGAGCAGTTCTTC
V: TRBV28
J: TRBJ2-1
size: few
D: TRBD1

CDR3: CATSRVRADEKLFF
DNA: TGTGCCACCAGCAGAGTCAGGGCGGATGAAAAACTGTTTTTT
V: TRBV15
J: TRBJ1-4
size: NA
D: NA

CDR3: CASSSSGRAYDTQYF
DNA: TGTGCCAGCAGCTCCTCTGGCAGGGCATACGATACGCAGTATTTT
V: TRBV9
J: TRBJ2-3
size: few
D: NA

CDR3: CASSQEEQGHDEKLFF
DNA: TGTGCCAGCAGCCAAGAAGAACAGGGTCATGATGAAAAACTGTTTTTT
V: TRBV4-2
J: TRBJ1-4
size: NA
D: NA

CDR3: CASSVWAGVGGTEAFF
DNA: TGTGCCAGCAGTGTATGGGCAGGCGTCGGGGGCACTGAAGCTTTCTTT
V: TRBV2
J: TRBJ1-1
size: NA
D: NA